This T cell receptor (beta chain) was sequenced for a study of PD-1 blockade in classical Hodgkin lymphoma (dated by TCRdb to about 2020). For the study in its entirety: Nivolumab dosing was 3 mg/kg intravenously every 2 weeks, continuing until either disease progression or unacceptable toxicity. The study used TCR beta sequencing and CyTOF to define a peripheral blood immune signature of response to PD-1 blockade in classical Hodgkin lymphoma.

The Qiagen DNeasy kit was used to extract genomic DNA from unsorted PBMCs and from the negatively selected CD4+ and CD8+ fractions. Using primers that anneal to V and J segments, immunoSEQ multiplex PCR amplified the TCR beta CDR3 regions. Amplification bias was minimized using a synthetic immune receptor repertoire, and residual bias was removed computationally after sequencing. The original methods were these. Custom Python scripts were used to quantify repertoire diversity as the Shannon entropy index. Unsorted, CD4+ and CD8+ repertoires were analyzed separately, except for combined analyses in which CD4+ and CD8+ sequences were merged in silico. Clonal expansion was defined as a frequency increase of at least 2-fold after treatment compared with C1D1, and clones undetected at baseline were assigned a pseudocount of 0.5. Singleton clones were defined as clones with 0 or 1 copy at C1D1, and non-singleton clones were defined as clones with 2 or more copies. Clones expanded in unsorted samples were annotated as CD4+, CD8+ or unknown by matching protein sequences in sorted samples from the same patient. Diversity changes from C1D1 to C4D1 were tested in paired samples using Wilcoxon tests. Here the immuneACCESS table is served through TCRdb, limited to in-frame sequences with V and J called. Missing clones are a known gap in these copies; in checked studies unresolved V genes cover under half, and the rest lacks a known reason. V and J calls plus clone size are reproduced from that table; the DNA served to infer D and trimming. Here the sample has tens of thousands of clones; more than 60% occur a single time. About 39% of the sample is taken by the ten largest.

CDR3 length: 11 amino acids, cysteine to phenylalanine. Solely the CDR3 DNA is kept, with 33 bases framed from the first base. Per the germline V gene (reference sequence), MNHNY is the CDR1 and SVGAGI is the CDR2. The germline ends are 4 bases apart after V is trimmed by 3 bases and J by 8 bases. Points the paper makes about the study in general: Newly diagnosed patients were reported to have lower baseline TCR diversity than healthy donors, and relapsed/refractory patients were reported to have lower baseline TCR diversity still. Trial patients with a complete response had baseline diversity similar to that of newly diagnosed patients, while partial responders and progressors had significantly lower diversity. The study covered only a single clinical trial cohort, and the causes of the repertoire differences, possibly disease activity or prior therapy, were still not defined. By C4D1, a significant rise was seen in CD4+ TCR diversity but not in CD8+ TCR diversity (p=0.0027 vs p=0.16), and the rise was most apparent among complete responders (p=0.02). Diversity was lower in patients who began nivolumab less than 1 year after ASCT, so these patients were left out of later analyses to avoid confounding by immune reconstitution.

With regard to this clone: Its antigen target is currently unknown. No much larger clone is present one base from it, and per-base qualities are unavailable.

What this sample's time point label stands for: cycle 2 day 1 (C2D1) of nivolumab. All trial patients had relapsed after autologous stem cell transplantation, with cohorts A, B and C differing in prior brentuximab vedotin exposure. A total of approximately 51 patients with relapsed/refractory classical Hodgkin lymphoma made up the trial cohort, and each patient's best overall response was complete response, partial response or progressive disease. Trial patients were treated with single-agent nivolumab in the multi-cohort phase II CheckMate 205 trial. An independent review committee assessed best overall response by applying the 2007 International Working Group response criteria. Trial PBMCs were collected immediately before nivolumab initiation (C1D1) and during therapy at cycle 2 day 1 and cycle 4 day 1. Peripheral blood was collected in 8 mL Vacutainer Cell Preparation Tubes, from which PBMCs were isolated by centrifugation and then cryopreserved.

This clonotype was obtained from a human donor with classical Hodgkin lymphoma. The V and J segments used are TRBV6-6 and TRBJ1-4, with no confident D gene call. The sample in question was peripheral blood mononuclear cells (PBMCs), obtained before the second cycle of nivolumab. The CDR3 has the sequence CASSYQEKLFF. Here is the DNA: TGTGCCAGCAGTTATCAGGAAAAACTGTTTTTT.